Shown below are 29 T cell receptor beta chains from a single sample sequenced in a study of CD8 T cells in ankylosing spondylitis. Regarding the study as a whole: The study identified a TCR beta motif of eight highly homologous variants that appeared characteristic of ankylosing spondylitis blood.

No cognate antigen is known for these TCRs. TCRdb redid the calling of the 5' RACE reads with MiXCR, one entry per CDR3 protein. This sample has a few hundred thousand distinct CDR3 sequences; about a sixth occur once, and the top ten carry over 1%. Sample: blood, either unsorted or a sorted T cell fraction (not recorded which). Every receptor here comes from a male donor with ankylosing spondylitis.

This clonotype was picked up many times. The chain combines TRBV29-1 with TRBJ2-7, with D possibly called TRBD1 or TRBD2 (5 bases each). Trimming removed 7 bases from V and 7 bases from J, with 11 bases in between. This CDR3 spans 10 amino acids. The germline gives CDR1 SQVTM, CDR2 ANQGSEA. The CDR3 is CSGGPTEQYF. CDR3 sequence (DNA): TGCAGCGGGGGACCAACGGAGCAGTACTTC.

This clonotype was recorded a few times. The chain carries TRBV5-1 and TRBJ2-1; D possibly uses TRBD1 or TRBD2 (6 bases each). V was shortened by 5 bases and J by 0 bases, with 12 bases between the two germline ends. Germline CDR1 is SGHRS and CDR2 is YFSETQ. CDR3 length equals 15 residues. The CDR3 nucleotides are TGCGCCAGCAGTCTTGGGGGGCGCTCCTACAATGAGCAGTTCTTC. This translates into CASSLGGRSYNEQFF.

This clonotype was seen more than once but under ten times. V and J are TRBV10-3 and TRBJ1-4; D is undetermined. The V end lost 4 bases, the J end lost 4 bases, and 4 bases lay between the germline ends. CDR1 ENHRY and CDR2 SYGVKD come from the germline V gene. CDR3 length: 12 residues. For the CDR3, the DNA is TGTGCCATCAGTGGGGGTAATGAAAAACTGTTTTTT. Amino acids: CAISGGNEKLFF.

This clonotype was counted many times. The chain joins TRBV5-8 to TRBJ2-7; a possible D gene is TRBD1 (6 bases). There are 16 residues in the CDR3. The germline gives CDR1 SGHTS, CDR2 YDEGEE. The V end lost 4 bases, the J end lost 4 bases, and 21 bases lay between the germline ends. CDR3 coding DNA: TGTGCCAGCAGCCGGGGAACAGGGAAAAGGACTTACGAGCAGTACTTC. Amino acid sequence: CASSRGTGKRTYEQYF. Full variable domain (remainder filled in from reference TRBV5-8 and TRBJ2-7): EAGVTQSPTHLIKTRGQQATLRCSPISGHTSVYWYQQALGLGLQFLLWYDEGEERNRGNFPPRFSGRQFPNYSSELNVNALELEDSALYLCASSRGTGKRTYEQYFGPGTRLTVT.

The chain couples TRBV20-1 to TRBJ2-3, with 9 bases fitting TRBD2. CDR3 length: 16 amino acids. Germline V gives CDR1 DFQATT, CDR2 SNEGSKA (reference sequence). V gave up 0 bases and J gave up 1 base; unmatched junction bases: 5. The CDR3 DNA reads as TGCAGTGCTAGAGAGGGCGGGAGGGCCGGCACAGATACGCAGTATTTT. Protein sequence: CSAREGGRAGTDTQYF.

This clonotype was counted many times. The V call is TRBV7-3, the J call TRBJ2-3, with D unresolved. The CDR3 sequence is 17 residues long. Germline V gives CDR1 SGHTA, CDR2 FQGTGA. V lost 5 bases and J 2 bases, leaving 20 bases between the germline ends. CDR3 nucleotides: TGTGCCAGCAGCCCCCAGGCATCCAGAACCTCCACAGATACGCAGTATTTT. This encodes CASSPQASRTSTDTQYF.

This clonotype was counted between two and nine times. The CDR3 here is CASSLDGTGLETQYF. In DNA, the CDR3 is TGTGCCAGCAGCTTAGATGGGACAGGGTTGGAGACCCAGTACTTC. The chain uses TRBV7-9 and TRBJ2-5; TRBD1 aligns across 9 bases. The CDR3 consists of 15 residues. V lost 1 base to trimming and J lost 5 bases; unmatched junction nucleotides: 5. Germline V gives CDR1 SEHNR, CDR2 FQNEAQ (reference sequence). Full variable domain (missing parts from reference TRBV7-9 and TRBJ2-5): DTGVSQNPRHKITKRGQNVTFRCDPISEHNRLYWYRQTLGQGPEFLTYFQNEAQLEKSRLLSDRFSAERPKGSFSTLEIQRTEQGDSAMYLCASSLDGTGLETQYFGPGTRLLVL.

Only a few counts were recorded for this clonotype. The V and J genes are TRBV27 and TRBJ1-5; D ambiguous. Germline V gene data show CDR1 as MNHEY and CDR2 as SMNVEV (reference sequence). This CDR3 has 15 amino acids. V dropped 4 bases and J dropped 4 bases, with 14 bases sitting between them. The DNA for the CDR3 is TGTGCCAGCAGTTCGATGGCCGAGGTAAATCAGCCCCAGCATTTT. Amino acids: CASSSMAEVNQPQHF.

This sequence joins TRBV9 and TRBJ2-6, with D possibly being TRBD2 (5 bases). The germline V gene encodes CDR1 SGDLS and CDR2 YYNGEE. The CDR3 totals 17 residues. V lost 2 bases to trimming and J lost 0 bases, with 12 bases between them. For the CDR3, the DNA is TGTGCCAGCAGCGTCGAGGGCCTGGTCTCTGGGGCCAACGTCCTGACTTTC. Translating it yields CASSVEGLVSGANVLTF.

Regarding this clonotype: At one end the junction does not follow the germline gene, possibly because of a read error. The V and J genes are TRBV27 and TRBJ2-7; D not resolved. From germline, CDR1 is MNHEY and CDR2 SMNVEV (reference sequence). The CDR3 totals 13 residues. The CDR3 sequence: CASAPHVSYEQYF. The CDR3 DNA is TGTGCCAGCGCCCCCCACGTCTCCTACGAGCAATACTTC.

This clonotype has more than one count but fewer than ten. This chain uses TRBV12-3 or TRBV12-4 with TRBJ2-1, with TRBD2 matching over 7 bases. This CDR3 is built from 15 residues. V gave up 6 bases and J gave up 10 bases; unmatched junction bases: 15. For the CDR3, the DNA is TGTGCCAGCAGATACGTAAAGGTAGCGGGTGGAGAGCAGTTCTTC. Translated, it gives CASRYVKVAGGEQFF.

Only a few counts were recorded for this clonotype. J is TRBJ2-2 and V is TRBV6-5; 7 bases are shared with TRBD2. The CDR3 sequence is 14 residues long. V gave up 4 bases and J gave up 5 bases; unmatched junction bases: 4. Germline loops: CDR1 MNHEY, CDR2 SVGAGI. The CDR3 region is CASSSQGGTGELFF. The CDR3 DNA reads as TGTGCCAGCAGTTCCCAGGGAGGGACCGGGGAGCTGTTTTTT.

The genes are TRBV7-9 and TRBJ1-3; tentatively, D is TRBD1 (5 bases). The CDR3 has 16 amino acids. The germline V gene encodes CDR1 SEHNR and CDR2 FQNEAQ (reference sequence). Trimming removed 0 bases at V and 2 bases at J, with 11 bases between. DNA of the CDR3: TGTGCCAGCAGCTTAGCGGGTGGGGGACCTGGAAACACCATATATTTT. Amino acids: CASSLAGGGPGNTIYF.

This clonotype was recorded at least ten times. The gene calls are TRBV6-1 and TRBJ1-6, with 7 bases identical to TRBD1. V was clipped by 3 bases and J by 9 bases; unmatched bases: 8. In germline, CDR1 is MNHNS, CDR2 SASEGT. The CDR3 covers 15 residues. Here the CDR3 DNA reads TGTGCCAGCAGTGATAGAGAACAGGGGTCTTCACCCCTCCACTTT. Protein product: CASSDREQGSSPLHF.

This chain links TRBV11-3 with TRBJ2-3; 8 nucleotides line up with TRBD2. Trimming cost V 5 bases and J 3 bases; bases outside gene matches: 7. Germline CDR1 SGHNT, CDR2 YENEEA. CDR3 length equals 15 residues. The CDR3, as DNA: TGTGCCAGCAGCCGAGCGGGAGAAACGACAGATACGCAGTATTTT. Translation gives CASSRAGETTDTQYF.

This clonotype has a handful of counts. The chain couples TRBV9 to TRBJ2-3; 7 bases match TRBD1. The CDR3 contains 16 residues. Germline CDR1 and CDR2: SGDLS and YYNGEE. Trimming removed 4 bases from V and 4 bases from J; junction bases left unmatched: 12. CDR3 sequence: CASSSQQGKGPDTQYF. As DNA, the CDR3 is TGTGCCAGCAGCTCCCAACAGGGGAAAGGTCCAGATACGCAGTATTTT.

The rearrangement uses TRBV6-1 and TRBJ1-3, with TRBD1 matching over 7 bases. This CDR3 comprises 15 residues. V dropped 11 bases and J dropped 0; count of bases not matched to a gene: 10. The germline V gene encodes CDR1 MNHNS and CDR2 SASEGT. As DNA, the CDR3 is TGTGCCTCCAGGCGGGGACAGAGCTCTGGAAACACCATATATTTT. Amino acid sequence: CASRRGQSSGNTIYF.

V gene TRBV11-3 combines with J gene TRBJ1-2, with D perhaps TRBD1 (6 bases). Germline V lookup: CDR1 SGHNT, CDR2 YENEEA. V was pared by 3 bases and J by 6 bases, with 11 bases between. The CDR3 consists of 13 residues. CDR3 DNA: TGTGCCAGCAGCTTCGGCAGGGGTAATGGCTACACCTTC. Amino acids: CASSFGRGNGYTF.

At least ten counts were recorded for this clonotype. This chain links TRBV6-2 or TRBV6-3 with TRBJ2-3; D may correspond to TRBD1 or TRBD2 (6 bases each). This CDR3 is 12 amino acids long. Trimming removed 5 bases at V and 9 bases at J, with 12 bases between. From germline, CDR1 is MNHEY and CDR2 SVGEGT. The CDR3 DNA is TGTGCCAGCAGTCCCTCGGGGGCGACGCAGTATTTT. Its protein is CASSPSGATQYF.

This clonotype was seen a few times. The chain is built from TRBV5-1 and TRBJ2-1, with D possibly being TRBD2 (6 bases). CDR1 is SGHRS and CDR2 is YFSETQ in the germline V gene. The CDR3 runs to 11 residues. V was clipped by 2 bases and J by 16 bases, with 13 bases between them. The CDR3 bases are TGCGCCAGCAGCTTCCGGGACTTGTACTTCTTC. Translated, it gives CASSFRDLYFF.

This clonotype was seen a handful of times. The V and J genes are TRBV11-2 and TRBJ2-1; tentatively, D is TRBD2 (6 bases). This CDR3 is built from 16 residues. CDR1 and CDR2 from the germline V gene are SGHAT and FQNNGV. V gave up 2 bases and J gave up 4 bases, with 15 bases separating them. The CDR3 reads CASSLSGTSLYNEQFF. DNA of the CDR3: TGTGCCAGCAGCTTAAGTGGGACTTCATTATACAATGAGCAGTTCTTC.

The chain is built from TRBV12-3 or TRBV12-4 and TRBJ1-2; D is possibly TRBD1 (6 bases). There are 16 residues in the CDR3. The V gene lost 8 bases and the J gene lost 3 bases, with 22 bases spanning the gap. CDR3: CASVIEGDIWDYGYTF. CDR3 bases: TGTGCCAGCGTCATCGAAGGGGACATCTGGGACTATGGCTACACCTTC.

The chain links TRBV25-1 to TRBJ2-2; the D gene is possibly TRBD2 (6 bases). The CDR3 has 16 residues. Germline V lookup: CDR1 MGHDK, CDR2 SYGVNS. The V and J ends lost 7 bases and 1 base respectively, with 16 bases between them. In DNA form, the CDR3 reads TGTGCCAGCATCCAAAGTGGGACTGAGAACACCGGGGAGCTGTTTTTT. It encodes CASIQSGTENTGELFF.

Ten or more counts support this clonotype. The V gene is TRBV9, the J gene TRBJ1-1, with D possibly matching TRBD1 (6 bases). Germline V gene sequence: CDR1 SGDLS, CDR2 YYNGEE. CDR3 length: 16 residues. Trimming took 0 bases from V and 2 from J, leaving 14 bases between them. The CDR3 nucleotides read TGTGCCAGCAGCGTAGGAGTAGGGGGACACAACACTGAAGCTTTCTTT. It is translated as CASSVGVGGHNTEAFF.

The chain's CDR3 is CATSDLSWDSGEQFF. CDR3 DNA: TGTGCCACCAGTGATCTCTCCTGGGACAGCGGAGAGCAGTTCTTC. The V gene is TRBV24-1, the J gene TRBJ2-1; 7 bases agree with TRBD1. Germline CDR1 is KGHDR and CDR2 is SFDVKD. V lost 3 bases and J lost 10; bases outside the gene matches: 11. The CDR3 totals 15 residues.

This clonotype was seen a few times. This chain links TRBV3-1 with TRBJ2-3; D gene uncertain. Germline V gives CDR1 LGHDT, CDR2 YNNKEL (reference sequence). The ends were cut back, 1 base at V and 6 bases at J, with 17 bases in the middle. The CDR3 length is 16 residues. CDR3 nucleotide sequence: TGTGCCAGCAGCCAAGGGTTTGCTGGGTTCCTTGATACGCAGTATTTT. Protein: CASSQGFAGFLDTQYF.

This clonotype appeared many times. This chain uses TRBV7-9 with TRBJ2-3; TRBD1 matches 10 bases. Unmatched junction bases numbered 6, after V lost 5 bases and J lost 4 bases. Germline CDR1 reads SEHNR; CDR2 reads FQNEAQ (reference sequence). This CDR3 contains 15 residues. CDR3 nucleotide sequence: TGTGCCAGCAGCCCCGGGACAGGGGAGTCAGATACGCAGTATTTT. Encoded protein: CASSPGTGESDTQYF.

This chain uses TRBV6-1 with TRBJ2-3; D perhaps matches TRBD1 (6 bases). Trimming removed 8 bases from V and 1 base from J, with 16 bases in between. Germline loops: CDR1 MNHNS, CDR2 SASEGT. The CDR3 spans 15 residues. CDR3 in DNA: TGTGCCAGCGACCCGTGGGGGCCGGGCACAGATACGCAGTATTTT. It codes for CASDPWGPGTDTQYF.

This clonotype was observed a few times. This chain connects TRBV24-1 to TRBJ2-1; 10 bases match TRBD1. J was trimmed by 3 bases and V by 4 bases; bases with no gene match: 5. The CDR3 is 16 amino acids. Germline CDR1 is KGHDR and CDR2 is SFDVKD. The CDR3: CATSDPGQGIYNEQFF. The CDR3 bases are TGTGCCACCAGTGACCCGGGACAGGGGATCTACAATGAGCAGTTCTTC.